The rows below give T cell receptor beta chains drawn from one sample of a study of Graves' ophthalmopathy and Graves' hyperthyroidism. TCRdb analysed the multiplex PCR reads with MiXCR anew, one entry per CDR3 protein. The profile shows roughly 480,000 distinct CDR3 sequences, over 13% of them singletons. The sequenced material came from blood. The receptors derive from a woman aged 30 to 39 with Graves' ophthalmopathy. The CDR3 runs from the conserved cysteine through the conserved F or W. D genes are given only for firm matches. A clone size is listed for some rows: how often the clone was seen (once, few, many), or a class if it is expanded.

CDR3 length: 12
D gene: .
J gene: TRBJ2-7
clone size: many
V gene: TRBV2
CDR3 protein: CASSVAGVEQYF
CDR3 DNA: TGTGCCAGCAGTGTGGCAGGGGTCGAGCAGTACTTC

CDR3 length: 11
D gene: .
J gene: TRBJ2-7
clone size: .
V gene: TRBV6-2/TRBV6-3
CDR3 protein: CASSFSAEQYF
CDR3 DNA: TGTGCCAGCAGTTTCTCCGCCGAGCAGTACTTC

CDR3 length: 15
D gene: .
J gene: TRBJ1-1
clone size: many
V gene: TRBV10-3
CDR3 protein: CASLRAADTRTEAFF
CDR3 DNA: TGTGCCTCCCTAAGGGCAGCAGACACCCGCACTGAAGCTTTCTTT

CDR3 length: 14
D gene: TRBD1
J gene: TRBJ1-6
clone size: many
V gene: TRBV12-3/TRBV12-4
CDR3 protein: CASSLTGGGSPLHF
CDR3 DNA: TGTGCCAGCAGTTTAACAGGGGGCGGTTCACCCCTCCACTTT

CDR3 length: 13
D gene: .
J gene: TRBJ1-2
clone size: .
V gene: TRBV27
CDR3 protein: CASTDLRGYGYTF
CDR3 DNA: TGTGCCAGCACCGACCTGAGAGGTTATGGCTACACCTTC

CDR3 length: 14
D gene: .
J gene: TRBJ2-1
clone size: few
V gene: TRBV20-1
CDR3 protein: CSAKGAGAYNEQFF
CDR3 DNA: TGCAGTGCTAAGGGGGCGGGGGCCTACAATGAGCAGTTCTTC

CDR3 length: 14
D gene: .
J gene: TRBJ1-6
clone size: few
V gene: TRBV30
CDR3 protein: CAWNPTGLNSPLHF
CDR3 DNA: TGTGCCTGGAACCCGACAGGATTAAATTCACCCCTCCACTTT

CDR3 length: 14
D gene: .
J gene: TRBJ1-2
clone size: few
V gene: TRBV6-5
CDR3 protein: CASSSTDKSYGYTF
CDR3 DNA: TGTGCCAGCAGTTCCACGGACAAGAGCTATGGCTACACCTTC

CDR3 length: 13
D gene: .
J gene: TRBJ1-5
clone size: many
V gene: TRBV6-1
CDR3 protein: CASSEVRNQPQHF
CDR3 DNA: TGTGCCAGCAGTGAAGTCCGAAATCAGCCCCAGCATTTT

CDR3 length: 13
D gene: .
J gene: TRBJ2-7
clone size: many
V gene: TRBV27
CDR3 protein: CASSLDQRYEQYF
CDR3 DNA: TGTGCCAGCAGTTTAGATCAACGCTACGAGCAGTACTTC

CDR3 length: 15
D gene: TRBD2
J gene: TRBJ2-2
clone size: many
V gene: TRBV6-1
CDR3 protein: CARLKAGEETGELFF
CDR3 DNA: TGTGCCAGATTGAAAGCGGGAGAGGAGACCGGGGAGCTGTTTTTT

CDR3 length: 14
D gene: TRBD2
J gene: TRBJ2-7
clone size: .
V gene: TRBV20-1
CDR3 protein: CSARASGRLDEQYF
CDR3 DNA: TGCAGTGCTAGAGCTAGCGGGAGATTGGACGAGCAGTACTTC

CDR3 length: 16
D gene: .
J gene: TRBJ2-2
clone size: many
V gene: TRBV2
CDR3 protein: CASSSGGTANTGELFF
CDR3 DNA: TGTGCCAGCAGTAGCGGCGGGACAGCGAACACCGGGGAGCTGTTTTTT

CDR3 length: 15
D gene: TRBD1
J gene: TRBJ1-2
clone size: .
V gene: TRBV15
CDR3 protein: CATRGGGREAYGYTF
CDR3 DNA: TGTGCCACCAGGGGAGGGGGCAGGGAGGCCTATGGCTACACCTTC

CDR3 length: 14
D gene: .
J gene: TRBJ2-7
clone size: .
V gene: TRBV6-2/TRBV6-3
CDR3 protein: CASSHLFGPYEQYF
CDR3 DNA: TGTGCCAGCAGCCATCTTTTCGGCCCCTACGAGCAGTACTTC

CDR3 length: 16
D gene: TRBD1
J gene: TRBJ1-6
clone size: few
V gene: TRBV30
CDR3 protein: CAWSQLRDRVGSPLHF
CDR3 DNA: TGTGCCTGGAGTCAACTCCGGGACAGGGTTGGATCACCCCTCCACTTT

CDR3 length: 16
D gene: .
J gene: TRBJ2-5
clone size: many
V gene: TRBV6-2/TRBV6-3
CDR3 protein: CASSPRARANGKTQYF
CDR3 DNA: TGTGCCAGCAGTCCACGGGCCAGAGCAAACGGGAAGACCCAGTACTTC

CDR3 length: 10
D gene: .
J gene: TRBJ1-2
clone size: many
V gene: TRBV20-1
CDR3 protein: CSATTYGYTF
CDR3 DNA: TGCAGTGCCACAACCTATGGCTACACCTTC

CDR3 length: 18
D gene: .
J gene: TRBJ2-6
clone size: .
V gene: TRBV6-2/TRBV6-3
CDR3 protein: CASSPSPGLASGANVLTF
CDR3 DNA: TGTGCCAGCAGCCCCTCCCCGGGACTCGCCTCTGGGGCCAACGTCCTGACTTTC

CDR3 length: 13
D gene: .
J gene: TRBJ1-2
clone size: .
V gene: TRBV28
CDR3 protein: CASQDQGSNGYTF
CDR3 DNA: TGTGCCAGCCAAGACCAGGGGAGTAATGGCTACACCTTC

CDR3 length: 14
D gene: .
J gene: TRBJ1-1
clone size: many
V gene: TRBV20-1
CDR3 protein: CSARPTGWSTEAFF
CDR3 DNA: TGCAGTGCTAGGCCGACAGGCTGGAGCACTGAAGCTTTCTTT

CDR3 length: 16
D gene: TRBD2
J gene: TRBJ2-7
clone size: many
V gene: TRBV6-1
CDR3 protein: CASSVLAGGPYIEQYF
CDR3 DNA: TGTGCCAGCAGCGTTCTAGCGGGAGGGCCGTATATCGAGCAGTACTTC